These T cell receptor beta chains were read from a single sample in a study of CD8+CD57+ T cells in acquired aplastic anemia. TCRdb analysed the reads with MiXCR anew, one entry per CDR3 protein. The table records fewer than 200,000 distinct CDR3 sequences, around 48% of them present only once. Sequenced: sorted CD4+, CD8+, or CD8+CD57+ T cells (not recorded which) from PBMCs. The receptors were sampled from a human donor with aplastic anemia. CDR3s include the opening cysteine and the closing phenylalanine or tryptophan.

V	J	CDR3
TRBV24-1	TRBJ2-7	CATRGDSGTYEQYF
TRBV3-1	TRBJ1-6	CASSQVSGTTYNSPLHF
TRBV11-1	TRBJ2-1	CASSVGTSPNHEQFF
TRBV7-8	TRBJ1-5	CASSPGAGHLRQQPQHF
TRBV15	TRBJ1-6	CATSYRTGPNSPLHF
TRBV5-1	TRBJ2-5	CASSPLAGGLETQYF
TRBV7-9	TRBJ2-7	CASSPEGQSYEQYF
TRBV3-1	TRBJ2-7	CASSLRQGGRDEQYF
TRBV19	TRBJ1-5	CASMSGVRQPQHF
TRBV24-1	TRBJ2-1	CATSEPTSGGPDEQFF
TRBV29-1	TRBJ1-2	CSVPGGGLTNYGYAF
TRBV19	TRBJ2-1	CASSISGSYSYNEQFF
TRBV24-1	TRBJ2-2	CATSDGRLAGELFF
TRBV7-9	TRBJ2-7	CASSFWLIDEQYF